These 10 T cell receptor beta chains came from one sample sequenced in a study of T cells in Graves' hyperthyroidism and ophthalmopathy. TCR beta CDR3 regions were amplified from RNA. With the HTBI primer set, the TCR CDR3 went through a first round of RT-PCR. A single record per CDR3 protein comes from TCRdb applying MiXCR to the multiplex PCR reads. The sample has 250,000 to 300,000 distinct CDR3 sequences, roughly 15% seen once. Sequencing used blood. These receptors were collected from a woman aged 40-49 years with Graves' hyperthyroidism that later progressed to Graves' ophthalmopathy.

This clonotype turned up a few times. Being one base from a much bigger clone, this may be a read error. The chain combines TRBV12-3 or TRBV12-4 with TRBJ2-7, with a tentative D call TRBD2 (5 bases). Trimming pared 4 bases from V and 3 bases from J, leaving 16 bases between. This CDR3 comprises 15 residues. In nucleotides, the CDR3 is TGTGCCAGCAGTTGGTTTCCAGGAGGAAGCTACGAGCAGTACTTC. Amino acid sequence: CASSWFPGGSYEQYF.

At least ten counts were recorded for this clonotype. CDR3 loop: CATALTGSYEQYF. DNA of the CDR3: TGTGCCACCGCCCTGACAGGGTCCTACGAGCAGTACTTC. The chain links TRBV24-1 to TRBJ2-7, with TRBD1 matching over 7 bases. The CDR3 extends over 13 amino acids. V trimming: 9 bases; J trimming: 1 base; junction bases outside the gene matches: 5. Per germline, CDR1 KGHDR and CDR2 SFDVKD.

The V call is TRBV18, the J call TRBJ1-6, with unresolved D. The CDR3 is 15 residues long. The V end was cut by 2 bases, the J end by 8 bases, with 13 bases between. Germline loops: CDR1 KGHSH, CDR2 LQKENI. This chain's CDR3 is CASSPSNRLHSPLHF. The CDR3 coding sequence is TGTGCCAGCTCACCATCTAACAGATTACATTCACCCCTCCACTTT.

This clonotype has a count of ten or more. V and J are TRBV12-5 and TRBJ1-2, with 8 bases aligning to TRBD1. From germline, CDR1 is LGHNT and CDR2 FRNRAP. The CDR3 contains 17 residues. V lost 2 bases, J lost 4 bases, and 12 bases stayed unmatched. CDR3: CASGLPTGTGLSYGYTF. In nucleotides, the CDR3 is TGTGCTAGTGGTTTGCCAACGGGGACAGGATTATCCTATGGCTACACCTTC.

This clonotype was counted at least ten times. V and J are TRBV18 and TRBJ1-4; D not certain. Trimming pared 3 bases from V and 8 bases from J, leaving 16 bases between. The CDR3 covers 15 residues. Germline CDR1 and CDR2: KGHSH and LQKENI. The CDR3 sequence is CASSPSAASGEKLFF. CDR3 nucleotides: TGTGCCAGCTCACCCAGCGCGGCTTCGGGAGAAAAACTGTTTTTT.

The genes are TRBV28 and TRBJ2-1, with 8 bases matching TRBD2. The CDR3 contains 16 residues. Germline lookup yields CDR1 MDHEN and CDR2 SYDVKM. Germline trimming cut 5 bases from V and 5 bases from J; bases unmatched to any gene: 11. CDR3 sequence reads: CASSPQRSGKDNEQFF. The CDR3 region has the DNA TGTGCCAGCAGTCCTCAACGTAGCGGGAAAGACAATGAGCAGTTCTTC.

This clonotype was counted at least ten times. The rearrangement joins TRBV7-9 to TRBJ1-4; the D gene is possibly TRBD1 (5 bases). The germline V gene encodes CDR1 SEHNR and CDR2 FQNEAQ (reference sequence). CDR3 size: 11 residues. V lost 7 bases and J 12 bases, leaving 12 bases between the germline ends. The CDR3 sequence: CASTGGRELFF. Here the CDR3 DNA reads TGTGCCAGCACCGGGGGTCGGGAACTGTTTTTT. The entire variable domain, with the rest obtained from reference TRBV7-9 and TRBJ1-4, is as follows: DTGVSQNPRHKITKRGQNVTFRCDPISEHNRLYWYRQTLGQGPEFLTYFQNEAQLEKSRLLSDRFSAERPKGSFSTLEIQRTEQGDSAMYLCASTGGRELFFGSGTQLSVL.

This clonotype was detected many times. The chain is built from TRBV2 and TRBJ1-5; D unclear. V gave up 4 bases and J gave up 16 bases, with 29 bases separating them. The CDR3 runs 16 residues. Germline loops: CDR1 SNHLY, CDR2 FYNNEI. The CDR3 DNA reads as TGTGCCAGCAGTGGAGAATCCCCCCTCGATTTTTATACTCAACATTTT. Protein sequence: CASSGESPLDFYTQHF.

This clonotype was observed at least ten times. The chain couples TRBV4-2 to TRBJ2-2; D is ambiguous. The CDR3 runs 16 residues. Deletions cut 4 bases from V and 3 bases from J, with 15 bases between. CDR1 is LGHNA and CDR2 is YNFKEQ in the germline V gene. The CDR3 DNA reads TGTGCCAGCAGCCCACTCACCGGGTCGCACACCGGGGAGCTGTTTTTT. Protein sequence: CASSPLTGSHTGELFF.

This clonotype was seen at least ten times. This chain connects TRBV9 to TRBJ2-1; TRBD2 aligns across 7 bases. From germline, CDR1 is SGDLS and CDR2 YYNGEE. This CDR3 comprises 15 residues. The J segment lost 5 bases and the V segment lost 5 bases, leaving 10 bases of the junction unmatched. CDR3 region: CASSKGAGVDNEQFF. CDR3 nucleotide sequence: TGTGCCAGCAGTAAAGGGGCGGGAGTTGACAATGAGCAGTTCTTC.